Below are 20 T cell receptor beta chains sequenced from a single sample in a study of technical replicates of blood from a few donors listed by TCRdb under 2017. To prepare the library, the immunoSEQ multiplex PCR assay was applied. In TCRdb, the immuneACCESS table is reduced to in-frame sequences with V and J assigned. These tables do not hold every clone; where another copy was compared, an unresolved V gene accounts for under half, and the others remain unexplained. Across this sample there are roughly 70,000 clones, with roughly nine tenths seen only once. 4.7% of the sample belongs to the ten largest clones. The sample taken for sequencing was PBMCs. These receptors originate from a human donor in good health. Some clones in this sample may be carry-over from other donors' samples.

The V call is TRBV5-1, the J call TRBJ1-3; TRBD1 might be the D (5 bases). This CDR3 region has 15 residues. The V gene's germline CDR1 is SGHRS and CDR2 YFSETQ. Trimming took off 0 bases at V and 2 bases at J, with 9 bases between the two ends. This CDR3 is CASSLDGGTGNTIYF. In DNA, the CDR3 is TGCGCCAGCAGCTTGGACGGGGGAACTGGAAACACCATATATTTT.

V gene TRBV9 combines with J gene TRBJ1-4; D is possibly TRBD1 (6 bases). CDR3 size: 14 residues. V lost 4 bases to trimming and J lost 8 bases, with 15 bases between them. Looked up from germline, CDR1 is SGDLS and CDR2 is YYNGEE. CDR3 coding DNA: TGTGCCAGCAGCAAGACCCCGAGGGGGGAAAAACTGTTTTTT. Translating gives CASSKTPRGEKLFF.

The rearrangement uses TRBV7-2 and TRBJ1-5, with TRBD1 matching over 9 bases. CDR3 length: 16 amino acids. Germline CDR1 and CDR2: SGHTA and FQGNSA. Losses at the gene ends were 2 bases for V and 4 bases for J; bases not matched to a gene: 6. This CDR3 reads CASSLMGQGYNQPQHF. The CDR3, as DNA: TGTGCCAGCAGCTTAATGGGACAGGGTTATAATCAGCCCCAGCATTTT.

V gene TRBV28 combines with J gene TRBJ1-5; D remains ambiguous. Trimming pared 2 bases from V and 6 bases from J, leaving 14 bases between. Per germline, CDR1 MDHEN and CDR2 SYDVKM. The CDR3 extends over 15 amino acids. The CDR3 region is CASSLNKGEGQPQHF. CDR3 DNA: TGTGCCAGCAGTTTAAATAAGGGTGAGGGTCAGCCCCAGCATTTT.

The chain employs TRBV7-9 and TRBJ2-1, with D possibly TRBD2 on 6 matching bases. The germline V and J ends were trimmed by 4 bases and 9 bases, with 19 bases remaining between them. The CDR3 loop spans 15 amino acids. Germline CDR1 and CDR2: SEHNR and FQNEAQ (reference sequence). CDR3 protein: CASSSQRDRGSEQFF. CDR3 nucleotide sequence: TGTGCCAGCAGCTCACAACGGGACCGGGGGTCTGAGCAGTTCTTC.

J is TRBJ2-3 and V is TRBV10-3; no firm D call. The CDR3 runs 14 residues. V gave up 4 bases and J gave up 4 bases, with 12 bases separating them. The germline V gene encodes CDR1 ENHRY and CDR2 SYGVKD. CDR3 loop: CAISGGSMADTQYF. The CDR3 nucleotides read TGTGCCATCAGTGGAGGCAGCATGGCAGATACGCAGTATTTT.

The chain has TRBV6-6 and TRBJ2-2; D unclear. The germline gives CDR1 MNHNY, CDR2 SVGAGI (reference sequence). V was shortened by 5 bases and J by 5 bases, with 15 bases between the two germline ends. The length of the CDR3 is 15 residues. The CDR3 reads CASSPVVVDTGELFF. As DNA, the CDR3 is TGTGCCAGCAGTCCCGTAGTGGTAGATACCGGGGAGCTGTTTTTT.

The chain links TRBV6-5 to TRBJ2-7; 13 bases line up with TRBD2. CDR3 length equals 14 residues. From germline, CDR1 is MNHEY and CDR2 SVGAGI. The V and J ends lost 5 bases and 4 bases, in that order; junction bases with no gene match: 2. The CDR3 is CASSRTSGSYEQYF. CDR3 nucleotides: TGTGCCAGCAGTAGGACTAGCGGGAGTTACGAGCAGTACTTC.

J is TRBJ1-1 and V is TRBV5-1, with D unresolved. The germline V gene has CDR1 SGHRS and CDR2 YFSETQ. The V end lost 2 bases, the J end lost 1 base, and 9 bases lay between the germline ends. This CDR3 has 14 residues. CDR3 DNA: TGCGCCAGCAGCTTCAACGCAGGGAACACTGAAGCTTTCTTT. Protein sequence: CASSFNAGNTEAFF.

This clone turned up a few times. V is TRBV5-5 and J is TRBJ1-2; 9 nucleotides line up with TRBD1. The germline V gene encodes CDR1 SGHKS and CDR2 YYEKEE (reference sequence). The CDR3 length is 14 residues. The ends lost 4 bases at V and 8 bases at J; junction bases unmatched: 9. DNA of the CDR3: TGTGCCAGCAGCCGGGACAGGGTCCCATTGGGCTACACCTTC. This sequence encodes CASSRDRVPLGYTF.

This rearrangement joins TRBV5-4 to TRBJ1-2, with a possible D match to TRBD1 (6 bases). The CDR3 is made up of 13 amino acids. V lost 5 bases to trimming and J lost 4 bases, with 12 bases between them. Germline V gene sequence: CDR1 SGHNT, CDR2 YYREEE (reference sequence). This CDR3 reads CASRNDRLYGYTF. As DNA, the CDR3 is TGTGCCAGCAGGAACGACAGGCTCTATGGCTACACCTTC.

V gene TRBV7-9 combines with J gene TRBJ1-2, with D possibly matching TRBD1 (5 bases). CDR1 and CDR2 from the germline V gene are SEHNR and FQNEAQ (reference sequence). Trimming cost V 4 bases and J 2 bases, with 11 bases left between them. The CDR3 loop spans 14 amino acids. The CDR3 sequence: CASSSQGWNYGYTF. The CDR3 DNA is TGTGCCAGCAGCTCCCAGGGTTGGAACTATGGCTACACCTTC. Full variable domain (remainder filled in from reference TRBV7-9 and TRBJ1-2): DTGVSQNPRHKITKRGQNVTFRCDPISEHNRLYWYRQTLGQGPEFLTYFQNEAQLEKSRLLSDRFSAERPKGSFSTLEIQRTEQGDSAMYLCASSSQGWNYGYTFGSGTRLTVV.

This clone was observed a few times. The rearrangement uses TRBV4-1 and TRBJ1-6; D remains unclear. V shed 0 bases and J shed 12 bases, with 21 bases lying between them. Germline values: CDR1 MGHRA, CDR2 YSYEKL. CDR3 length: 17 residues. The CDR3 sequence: CASSQDERVGGGKPLHF. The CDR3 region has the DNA TGCGCCAGCAGCCAAGATGAGAGAGTGGGAGGAGGAAAACCCCTCCACTTT.

The CDR3 reads CAWSAGGGGYGYTF. The CDR3 DNA is TGTGCCTGGAGTGCCGGGGGGGGAGGATATGGCTACACCTTC. V usage is TRBV30 and J usage is TRBJ1-2, with a possible D match to TRBD1 (5 bases). V gave up 1 base and J gave up 5 bases, with 14 bases separating them. The CDR3 loop spans 14 amino acids. Germline V CDR1 and CDR2: GTSNPN, SVGIG (reference sequence).

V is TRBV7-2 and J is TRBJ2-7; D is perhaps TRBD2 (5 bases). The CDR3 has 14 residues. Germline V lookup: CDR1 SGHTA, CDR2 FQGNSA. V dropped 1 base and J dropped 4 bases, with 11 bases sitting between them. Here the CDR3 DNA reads TGTGCCAGCAGCTTAGAAGTCCGGAGGTACGAGCAGTACTTC. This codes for CASSLEVRRYEQYF.

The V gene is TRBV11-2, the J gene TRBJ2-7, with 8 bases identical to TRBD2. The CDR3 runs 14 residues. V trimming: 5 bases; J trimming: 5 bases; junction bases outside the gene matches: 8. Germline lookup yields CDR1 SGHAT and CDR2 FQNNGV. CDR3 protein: CASSPAGAMNEQYF. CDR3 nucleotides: TGTGCCAGCAGCCCAGCGGGAGCTATGAACGAGCAGTACTTC.

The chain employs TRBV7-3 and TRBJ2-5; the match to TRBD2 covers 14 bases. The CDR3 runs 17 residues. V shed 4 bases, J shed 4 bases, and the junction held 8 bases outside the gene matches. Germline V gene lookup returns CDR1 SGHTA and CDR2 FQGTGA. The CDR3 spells CASSCPTSGRAGETQYF. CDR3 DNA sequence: TGTGCCAGCAGCTGCCCGACTAGCGGGAGGGCCGGAGAGACCCAGTACTTC.

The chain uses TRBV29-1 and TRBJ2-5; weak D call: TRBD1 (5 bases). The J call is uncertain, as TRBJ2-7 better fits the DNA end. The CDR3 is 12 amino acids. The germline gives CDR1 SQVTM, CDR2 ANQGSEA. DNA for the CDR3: TGCAGCGTAAAAGGGGCGTCCTACGAGCAGTACTTC. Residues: CSVKGASYEQYF.

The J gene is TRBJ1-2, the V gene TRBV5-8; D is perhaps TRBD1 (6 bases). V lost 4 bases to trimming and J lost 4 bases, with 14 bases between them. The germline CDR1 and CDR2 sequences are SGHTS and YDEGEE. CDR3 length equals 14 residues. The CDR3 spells CASSPRTAGYGYTF. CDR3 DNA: TGTGCCAGCAGCCCAAGGACAGCAGGCTATGGCTACACCTTC. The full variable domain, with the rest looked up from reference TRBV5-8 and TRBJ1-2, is EAGVTQSPTHLIKTRGQQATLRCSPISGHTSVYWYQQALGLGLQFLLWYDEGEERNRGNFPPRFSGRQFPNYSSELNVNALELEDSALYLCASSPRTAGYGYTFGSGTRLTVV.

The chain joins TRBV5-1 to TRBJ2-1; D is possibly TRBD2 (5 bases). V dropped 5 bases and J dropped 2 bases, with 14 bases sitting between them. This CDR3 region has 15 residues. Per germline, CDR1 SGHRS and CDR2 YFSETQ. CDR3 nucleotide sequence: TGCGCCAGCAGGCCCACTAGTGGGACCTACAATGAGCAGTTCTTC. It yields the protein CASRPTSGTYNEQFF.